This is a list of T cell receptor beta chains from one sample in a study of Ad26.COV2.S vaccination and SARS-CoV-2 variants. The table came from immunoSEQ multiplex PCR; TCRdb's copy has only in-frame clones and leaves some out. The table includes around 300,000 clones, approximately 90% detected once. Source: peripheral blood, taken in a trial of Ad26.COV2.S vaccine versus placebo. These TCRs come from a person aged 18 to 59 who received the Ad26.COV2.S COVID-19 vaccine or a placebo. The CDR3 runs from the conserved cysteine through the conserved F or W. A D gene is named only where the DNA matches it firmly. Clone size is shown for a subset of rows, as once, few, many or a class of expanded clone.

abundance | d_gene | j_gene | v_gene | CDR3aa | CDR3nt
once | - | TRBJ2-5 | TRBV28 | CASSFHLSLQGLRFQETQYF | TGTGCCAGCAGTTTCCACCTTAGCCTGCAGGGTTTACGCTTTCAAGAGACCCAGTACTTC
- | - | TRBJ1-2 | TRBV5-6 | CASSLVGAGGYTF | TGTGCCAGCAGCTTGGTAGGGGCAGGGGGCTACACCTTC
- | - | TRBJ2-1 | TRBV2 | CASSDLLGLGQFF | TGTGCCAGCAGTGATTTATTAGGGTTAGGGCAGTTCTTC
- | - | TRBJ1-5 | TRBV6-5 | CASSNIDSNQPQHF | TGTGCCAGCAGTAACATCGATAGCAATCAGCCCCAGCATTTT
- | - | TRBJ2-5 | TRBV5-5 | CASSLVVGTETQYF | TGTGCCAGCAGCTTGGTCGTAGGGACGGAGACCCAGTACTTC
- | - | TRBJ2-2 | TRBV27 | CASSPSISAGELFF | TGTGCCAGCAGTCCGTCGATATCAGCCGGGGAGCTGTTTTTT
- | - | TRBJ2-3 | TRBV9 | CASSATSTDTQYF | TGTGCCAGCAGCGCTACTAGCACAGATACGCAGTATTTT
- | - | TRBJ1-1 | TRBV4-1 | CASSQDWRPSGTEAFF | TGCGCCAGCAGCCAAGACTGGCGGCCGTCGGGCACTGAAGCTTTCTTT
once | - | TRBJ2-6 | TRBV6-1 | CASSEVQGLVSGANVLTF | TGTGCCAGCAGTGAAGTCCAGGGTCTCGTCTCTGGGGCCAACGTCCTGACTTTC
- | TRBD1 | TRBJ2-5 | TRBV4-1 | CASSQVRGIATQYF | TGCGCCAGCAGCCAAGTCAGGGGGATAGCGACCCAGTACTTC
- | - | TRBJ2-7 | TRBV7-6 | CASSSSSSYEQYF | TGTGCCAGCAGCTCCTCCTCGAGCTACGAGCAGTACTTC
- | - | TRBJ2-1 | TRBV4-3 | CASSQTGLGSEQFF | TGCGCCAGCAGCCAAACCGGGCTGGGGAGTGAGCAGTTCTTC
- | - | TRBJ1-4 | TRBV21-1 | CASSKRDSQKLFF | TGTGCCAGCAGCAAACGGGACAGCCAAAAACTGTTTTTT
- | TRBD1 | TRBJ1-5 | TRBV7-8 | CASSESGGSNQPQHF | TGTGCCAGCAGTGAATCAGGGGGGTCCAATCAGCCCCAGCATTTT
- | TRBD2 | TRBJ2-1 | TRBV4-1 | CASSLKTSGGANEQFF | TGCGCCAGCAGCCTCAAGACTAGCGGGGGGGCCAATGAGCAGTTCTTC
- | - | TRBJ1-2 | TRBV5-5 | CASSPSGEYGYTF | TGTGCCAGCAGCCCGTCCGGGGAGTATGGCTACACCTTC
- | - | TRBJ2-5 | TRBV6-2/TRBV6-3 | CASSSQRPEVRTQYF | TGTGCCAGCAGTTCTCAACGACCCGAGGTCCGGACCCAGTACTTC
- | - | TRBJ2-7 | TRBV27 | CASSHDSYFYEQYF | TGTGCCAGCAGTCACGACAGCTACTTCTACGAGCAGTACTTC
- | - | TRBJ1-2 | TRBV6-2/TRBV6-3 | CASSYSLAEGSIYGYTF | TGTGCCAGCAGTTACTCCCTTGCGGAGGGGAGCATCTATGGCTACACCTTC
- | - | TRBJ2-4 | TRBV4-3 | CASSQEKLGHRLKNIQYF | TGCGCCAGCAGCCAAGAGAAACTTGGGCACCGACTCAAAAACATTCAGTACTTC
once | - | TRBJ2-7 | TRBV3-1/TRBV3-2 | CASSSRGNLYEQYF | TGTGCCAGCAGCTCCCGGGGGAACCTCTACGAGCAGTACTTC
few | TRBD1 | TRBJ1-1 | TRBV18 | CASSPAGAGGNTEAFF | TGTGCCAGCTCACCTGCGGGTGCAGGGGGGAACACTGAAGCTTTCTTT
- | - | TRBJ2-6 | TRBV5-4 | CASSPYTSGANVLTF | TGTGCCAGCAGCCCATACACCTCTGGGGCCAACGTCCTGACTTTC
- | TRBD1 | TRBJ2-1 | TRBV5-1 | CASSWTKGQGVLGEQFF | TGCGCCAGCAGCTGGACAAAGGGACAGGGAGTTCTTGGGGAGCAGTTCTTC
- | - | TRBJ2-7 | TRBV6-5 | CASRGVSSYEQYF | TGTGCCAGCAGGGGGGTAAGCTCCTACGAGCAGTACTTC
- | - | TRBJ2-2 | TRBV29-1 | CSVEDPRQGGTGELFF | TGCAGCGTTGAAGATCCCCGACAGGGAGGTACCGGGGAGCTGTTTTTT
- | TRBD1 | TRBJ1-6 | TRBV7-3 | CASSLGQPRSSPLHF | TGTGCCAGCAGCTTGGGACAGCCGAGGAGTTCACCCCTCCACTTT
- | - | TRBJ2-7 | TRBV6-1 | CASSESMRFYEQYF | TGTGCCAGCAGTGAATCGATGAGGTTCTATGAGCAGTACTTC
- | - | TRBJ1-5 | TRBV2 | CASSEGHSNQPQHF | TGTGCCAGCAGTGAGGGGCATAGCAATCAGCCCCAGCATTTT
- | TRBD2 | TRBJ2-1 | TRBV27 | CASSSPLAEGYNEQFF | TGTGCCAGCAGTTCCCCACTAGCGGAGGGCTACAATGAGCAGTTCTTC
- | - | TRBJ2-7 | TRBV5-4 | CASSSGLPYEQYF | TGTGCCAGCAGCTCTGGACTGCCCTACGAGCAGTACTTC
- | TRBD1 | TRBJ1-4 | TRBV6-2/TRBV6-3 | CASSSQGQLNEKLFF | TGTGCCAGCAGTTCACAGGGACAGCTAAATGAAAAACTGTTTTTT
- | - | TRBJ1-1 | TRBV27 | CASGGLLNTEAFF | TGTGCCAGCGGGGGACTGCTGAACACTGAAGCTTTCTTT
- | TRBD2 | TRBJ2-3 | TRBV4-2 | CASSQSGRALTDTQYF | TGTGCCAGCAGCCAAAGCGGGAGGGCCCTCACAGATACGCAGTATTTT
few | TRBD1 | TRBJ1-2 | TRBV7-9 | CASSRDRDGYGYTF | TGTGCCAGCAGCCGGGACAGGGACGGCTATGGCTACACCTTC
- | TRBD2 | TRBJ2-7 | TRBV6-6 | CASSYSTGGFAYEQYF | TGTGCCAGCAGTTACTCGACGGGAGGTTTCGCCTACGAGCAGTACTTC
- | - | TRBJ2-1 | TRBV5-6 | CASSLAPGLNEQFF | TGTGCCAGCAGCTTGGCACCGGGCTTGAATGAGCAGTTCTTC